These 30 T cell receptor beta chains came from one sample sequenced in a study of immune characterization of retroperitoneal liposarcoma. TCRdb recomputed calls from the PCR reads with MiXCR, one row per CDR3 protein. The repertoire has approximately 7,100 distinct CDR3 sequences, about 31% of them found once; the top ten carry 28%. Sequenced input: tumor tissue. The receptors were gathered from a female donor with retroperitoneal liposarcoma.

This clonotype was recorded a few times. The J gene is TRBJ2-1, the V gene TRBV7-8; perhaps TRBD2 as D (6 bases). The germline V gene encodes CDR1 SGHVS and CDR2 FQNEAQ. The V and J ends lost 5 bases and 7 bases respectively, with 21 bases between them. This CDR3 has 16 amino acids. Written as DNA, the CDR3 is TGTGCCAGCAGCCAGTCTAGGAGGAGGGTTTATAATGAGCAGTTCTTC. It is translated as CASSQSRRRVYNEQFF.

This clonotype has ten or more counts. The gene calls are TRBV6-5 and TRBJ2-7; D gene uncertain. Trimming pared 2 bases from V and 2 bases from J, leaving 13 bases between. The CDR3 totals 15 residues. CDR1 and CDR2 (germline): MNHEY, SVGAGI. Written as DNA, the CDR3 is TGTGCCAGCAGTTACCGACACTGGGGAACCTACGAGCAGTACTTC. It yields the protein CASSYRHWGTYEQYF.

This clonotype showed up just a few times. V is TRBV11-2 and J is TRBJ1-3; D is unresolved. Germline-derived CDR1 and CDR2 are SGHAT and FQNNGV. V gave up 7 bases and J gave up 0 bases, with 13 bases separating them. The CDR3 is 15 residues long. CDR3 bases: TGTGCCAGCACGAGGCCATACGACTCTGGAAACACCATATATTTT. This encodes CASTRPYDSGNTIYF.

Many counts were recorded for this clonotype. V and J are TRBV6-1 and TRBJ1-1, with 7 bases identical to TRBD1. The V gene's germline CDR1 is MNHNS and CDR2 SASEGT. Germline trimming cut 4 bases from V and 1 base from J; bases unmatched to any gene: 3. CDR3 length: 14 residues. The CDR3 loop is CASSVRTGNTEAFF. The CDR3 region has the DNA TGTGCCAGCAGTGTCAGGACAGGGAACACTGAAGCTTTCTTT.

Many counts were recorded for this clonotype. Just one base apart from a much larger clone, this may be a read error. This chain connects TRBV6-1 to TRBJ2-1; 11 positions match TRBD2. V dropped 5 bases and J dropped 10; count of bases not matched to a gene: 10. Germline loops: CDR1 MNHNS, CDR2 SASEGT. CDR3 length: 15 residues. The CDR3 DNA is TGTGCCAGCAGTTCTAGCGGGGGGATTACCTACGAGCAGTTCTTC. It codes for CASSSSGGITYEQFF.

This clonotype is a singleton in its sample. The rearrangement joins TRBV3-1 to TRBJ2-1; 7 positions match TRBD2. CDR3 length: 18 residues. Trimming removed 1 base from V and 4 bases from J; junction bases left unmatched: 13. The germline V gene encodes CDR1 LGHDT and CDR2 YNNKEL (reference sequence). CDR3 coding DNA: TGTGCCAGCAGCCAAGGCCACCTGGGACTAACAATGTACAATGAGCAGTTCTTC. It is translated as CASSQGHLGLTMYNEQFF.

This clonotype occurred a few times. The V and J genes are TRBV6-1 and TRBJ2-7; D perhaps matches TRBD1 (6 bases). The CDR3 runs 13 residues. V was clipped by 8 bases and J by 6 bases, with 17 bases between them. Germline CDR1 and CDR2: MNHNS and SASEGT. The CDR3, as DNA: TGTGCCAGCCTCTCAACCGGGACACCCGAGCAGTACTTC. Protein: CASLSTGTPEQYF.

This clonotype was recorded many times. V is TRBV12-3 or TRBV12-4 and J is TRBJ1-2; a weak D match, TRBD1 (6 bases). V was trimmed by 7 bases and J by 6 bases, leaving 15 bases between them. The CDR3 consists of 13 residues. The CDR3 protein is CASTPDRRNGYTF. The CDR3 DNA follows: TGTGCCAGCACCCCGGACAGAAGGAATGGCTACACCTTC.

This rearrangement joins TRBV6-4 to TRBJ2-5, with TRBD2 identical over 9 bases. J gave up 2 bases and V 7 bases, and 11 bases lay outside the gene matches. This CDR3 comprises 16 residues. Germline CDR1 and CDR2: MRHNA and SNTAGT. The CDR3 region is CASIRLTSGLQETQYF. DNA of the CDR3: TGTGCCAGCATTAGACTGACTAGCGGACTTCAAGAGACCCAGTACTTC.

This clonotype was picked up many times. The gene calls are TRBV2 and TRBJ2-1, with 7 bases matching TRBD1. V trimming: 3 bases; J trimming: 5 bases; junction bases outside the gene matches: 16. The CDR3 loop spans 18 amino acids. Germline V CDR1 and CDR2: SNHLY, FYNNEI. The CDR3 bases are TGTGCCAGCAGTGAGGACGGACAGGCCGTATTGCTTAACAATGAGCAGTTCTTC. Amino acid sequence: CASSEDGQAVLLNNEQFF.

By share, this clonotype counts as medium-sized. V is TRBV7-2 and J is TRBJ2-3; possible D gene TRBD2, 5 bases. Germline V lookup: CDR1 SGHTA, CDR2 FQGNSA. The CDR3 is 13 residues long. V was clipped by 1 base and J by 5 bases, with 7 bases between them. As DNA, the CDR3 is TGTGCCAGCAGCTTAGGGACTGGAGATACGCAGTATTTT. The encoded protein is CASSLGTGDTQYF.

This clonotype was seen only a few times. The genes are TRBV11-3 and TRBJ2-1; 8 nucleotides match TRBD2. The germline V gene encodes CDR1 SGHNT and CDR2 YENEEA. The CDR3 sequence is 13 residues long. V shed 8 bases, J shed 4 bases, and the junction held 4 bases outside the gene matches. The DNA for the CDR3 is TGTGCCAGCTCCCGGGAGGGGTACAATGAGCAGTTCTTC. This translates into CASSREGYNEQFF.

The chain carries TRBV12-5 and TRBJ2-2; TRBD1 aligns across 7 bases. Germline values: CDR1 LGHNT, CDR2 FRNRAP. The V segment lost 6 bases and the J segment 7 bases; nucleotides outside the gene matches: 5. The CDR3 length is 13 residues. The CDR3 sequence: CASGGQGVGELFF. The CDR3, as DNA: TGTGCTAGTGGGGGGCAGGGGGTCGGGGAGCTGTTTTTT.

The CDR3 sequence: CASSQTYQGAAFF. CDR3 sequence (DNA): TGTGCCAGCAGTCAAACGTATCAGGGGGCGGCTTTCTTT. The chain joins TRBV6-1 to TRBJ1-1; 8 nucleotides line up with TRBD1. The length of the CDR3 is 13 residues. Germline lookup yields CDR1 MNHNS and CDR2 SASEGT. J was trimmed by 11 bases and V by 5 bases; bases with no gene match: 10.

The V and J genes are TRBV6-6 and TRBJ2-1, with 13 bases lining up with TRBD2. The V gene end was trimmed by 2 bases and the J gene end by 7 bases; junction bases not matched to a gene: 8. Germline CDR1 is MNHNY and CDR2 is SVGAGI (reference sequence). CDR3 length: 17 residues. The CDR3 region is CASSYPLAGGGLNEQFF. In nucleotides, the CDR3 is TGTGCCAGCAGTTACCCACTAGCGGGAGGGGGGTTGAATGAGCAGTTCTTC.

The chain combines TRBV20-1 with TRBJ2-1; D is perhaps TRBD1 or TRBD2 (5 bases each). Near its end, the DNA agrees better with TRBJ2-7, so the J call may be wrong. This CDR3 spans 13 amino acids. The germline V gene has CDR1 DFQATT and CDR2 SNEGSKA (reference sequence). CDR3 loop: CSARGTLDYEQYF. The CDR3, as DNA: TGCAGTGCTAGGGGGACGCTAGATTACGAGCAGTACTTC.

The chain uses TRBV12-5 and TRBJ1-3; D not certain. This CDR3 is built from 12 residues. Germline assignment: CDR1 LGHNT and CDR2 FRNRAP. The V and J ends lost 7 bases and 4 bases respectively, with 8 bases between them. The CDR3 DNA reads TGTGCTAGTGCCAACAGCGGAAACACCATATATTTT. Its translation is CASANSGNTIYF.

This clonotype has a handful of counts. V and J are TRBV6-1 and TRBJ2-1; TRBD2 matches 9 bases. Judging by the DNA end, TRBJ2-5 fits better; the J call may be wrong. Germline CDR1 MNHNS, CDR2 SASEGT. The CDR3 has 16 amino acids. CDR3 sequence: CASSEWASGTQETQYF. The DNA of the CDR3 is TGTGCCAGCAGTGAATGGGCTAGCGGGACACAAGAGACCCAGTACTTC.

This clonotype was seen many times. V gene TRBV4-1 combines with J gene TRBJ2-4; TRBD2 aligns across 7 bases. V shed 4 bases, J shed 6 bases, and the junction held 12 bases outside the gene matches. CDR3 length: 16 amino acids. CDR1 is MGHRA and CDR2 is YSYEKL in the germline V gene. For the CDR3, the DNA is TGCGCCAGCAGCCCCCTCCTGGGGGAGGGGCTAAACATTCAGTACTTC. Protein: CASSPLLGEGLNIQYF.

This rearrangement joins TRBV7-6 to TRBJ2-5, with 12 positions matching TRBD2. Germline V CDR1 and CDR2: SGHVS, FNYEAQ. The V segment lost 5 bases and the J segment 1 base; nucleotides outside the gene matches: 5. The CDR3 totals 16 residues. This CDR3 reads CASSGTSGGPQETQYF. CDR3 coding DNA: TGTGCCAGCAGCGGTACTAGCGGGGGGCCCCAAGAGACCCAGTACTTC.

The J gene is TRBJ2-3, the V gene TRBV27; tentatively, D is TRBD2 (6 bases). CDR1 and CDR2 (germline): MNHEY, SMNVEV (reference sequence). Trimming cost V 3 bases and J 4 bases, with 17 bases left between them. The CDR3 length is 16 residues. The CDR3 loop is CASSLNVGGGSDTQYF. The CDR3 DNA sequence: TGTGCCAGCAGTTTGAATGTCGGGGGTGGGTCAGATACGCAGTATTTT.

This clonotype is labeled medium-sized. The J gene is TRBJ2-5, the V gene TRBV6-1; D is unresolved. The germline gives CDR1 MNHNS, CDR2 SASEGT. V was shortened by 6 bases and J by 2 bases, with 10 bases between the two germline ends. The CDR3 is 13 amino acids. This chain's CDR3 is CASSASLQETQYF. DNA of the CDR3: TGTGCCAGCAGCGCCTCCCTTCAAGAGACCCAGTACTTC.

This chain joins TRBV6-4 and TRBJ2-3, with 8 nucleotides matching TRBD2. The CDR3 totals 11 residues. The germline gives CDR1 MRHNA, CDR2 SNTAGT. After removal of 7 bases from V and 14 bases from J, the junction contained 8 bases not matched to a gene. CDR3 amino acids: CASIPGGPRYF. The CDR3 nucleotides are TGTGCCAGCATCCCGGGAGGGCCTAGGTATTTT.

The sample holds many counts of this clonotype. The chain recombines TRBV6-1 with TRBJ2-1, with TRBD2 identical over 13 bases. Germline V lookup: CDR1 MNHNS, CDR2 SASEGT. V lost 5 bases and J lost 6; bases outside the gene matches: 4. The CDR3 sequence is 15 residues long. CDR3 protein: CASSSGTSGVNEQFF. In DNA form, the CDR3 reads TGTGCCAGCAGTTCCGGGACTAGCGGGGTCAATGAGCAGTTCTTC.

Concerning this clonotype itself: Germline and junction disagree at one end, which may indicate a read error. The chain couples TRBV5-3 to TRBJ2-5; D may correspond to TRBD1 or TRBD2 (6 bases each). Judging by the DNA end, TRBJ2-7 fits better; the J call may be wrong. TRBV5-3 is treated as an ORF (open reading frame) with a function not yet certain. CDR3 length: 15 amino acids. The CDR3 spells CASSLEGTPSYEQYF. CDR3 sequence (DNA): TGTGCCAGCAGCTTGGAGGGGACACCTTCCTACGAGCAGTACTTC.

Ten or more counts support this clonotype. This chain connects TRBV6-2 or TRBV6-3 to TRBJ2-1; 12 nucleotides agree with TRBD2. V gave up 7 bases and J gave up 9 bases; unmatched junction bases: 10. The germline V gene has CDR1 MNHEY and CDR2 SVGEGT. The CDR3 covers 15 residues. This chain's CDR3 is CASNRLAGGPGEQFF. CDR3 bases: TGTGCCAGCAACCGTCTAGCGGGAGGGCCGGGTGAGCAGTTCTTC.

At least ten counts were recorded for this clonotype. This chain's CDR3 is CASSDLLGSSTDTQYF. DNA of the CDR3: TGTGCCAGCAGTGACCTCCTGGGATCTAGCACAGATACGCAGTATTTT. V and J are TRBV6-1 and TRBJ2-3, with D unresolved. The V end was cut by 3 bases, the J end by 0 bases, with 13 bases between. Germline loops: CDR1 MNHNS, CDR2 SASEGT. The CDR3 is 16 residues long.

This clonotype was detected only a few times. The junction differs from germline at one of its ends, possibly a read error. The chain carries TRBV6-1 and TRBJ2-5; 8 bases agree with TRBD2. CDR3 length: 14 residues. From germline, CDR1 is MNHNS and CDR2 SASEGT. The CDR3 here is CASSGGLGEFQLDF. The CDR3 coding sequence is TGTGCCAGCAGTGGGGGACTAGGCGAGTTTCAACTGGACTTC.

This clonotype was observed at least ten times. The gene calls are TRBV5-4 and TRBJ1-4; tentatively, D is TRBD1 (5 bases). Germline CDR1 SGHNT, CDR2 YYREEE (reference sequence). With 4 bases removed from V and 0 bases from J, the gap between germline ends came to 13 bases. CDR3 length: 16 amino acids. CDR3: CASSQKTDATNEKLFF. The CDR3 coding sequence is TGTGCCAGCAGCCAAAAGACAGATGCAACTAATGAAAAACTGTTTTTT.

This clonotype showed up just a few times. V and J are TRBV18 and TRBJ2-1; 10 bases agree with TRBD2. Germline CDR1 and CDR2: KGHSH and LQKENI. The CDR3 length is 15 residues. V lost 6 bases, J lost 5 bases, and 7 bases stayed unmatched. DNA of the CDR3: TGTGCCAGCTCTCCAGGACTAGCGGCCGACAATGAGCAGTTCTTC. Its protein is CASSPGLAADNEQFF.